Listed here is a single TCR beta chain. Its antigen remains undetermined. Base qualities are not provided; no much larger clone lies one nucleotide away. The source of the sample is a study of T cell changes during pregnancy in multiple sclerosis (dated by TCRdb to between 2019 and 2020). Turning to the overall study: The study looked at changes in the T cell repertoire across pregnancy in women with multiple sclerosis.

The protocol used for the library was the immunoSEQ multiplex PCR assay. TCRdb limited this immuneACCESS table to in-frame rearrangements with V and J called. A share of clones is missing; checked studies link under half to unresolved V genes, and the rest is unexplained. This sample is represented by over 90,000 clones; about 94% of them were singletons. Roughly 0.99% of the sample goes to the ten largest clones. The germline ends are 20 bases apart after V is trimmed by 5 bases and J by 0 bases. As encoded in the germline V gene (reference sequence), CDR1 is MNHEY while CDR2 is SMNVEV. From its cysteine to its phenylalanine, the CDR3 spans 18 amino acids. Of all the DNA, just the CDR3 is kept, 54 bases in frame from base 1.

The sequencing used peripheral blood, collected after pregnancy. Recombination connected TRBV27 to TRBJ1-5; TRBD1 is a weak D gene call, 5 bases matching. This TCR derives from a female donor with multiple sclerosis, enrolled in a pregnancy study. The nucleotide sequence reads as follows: TGTGCCAGCAGTCCAGCGCGGGGGAGGACTTTTAGCAATCAGCCCCAGCATTTT. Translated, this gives CASSPARGRTFSNQPQHF.